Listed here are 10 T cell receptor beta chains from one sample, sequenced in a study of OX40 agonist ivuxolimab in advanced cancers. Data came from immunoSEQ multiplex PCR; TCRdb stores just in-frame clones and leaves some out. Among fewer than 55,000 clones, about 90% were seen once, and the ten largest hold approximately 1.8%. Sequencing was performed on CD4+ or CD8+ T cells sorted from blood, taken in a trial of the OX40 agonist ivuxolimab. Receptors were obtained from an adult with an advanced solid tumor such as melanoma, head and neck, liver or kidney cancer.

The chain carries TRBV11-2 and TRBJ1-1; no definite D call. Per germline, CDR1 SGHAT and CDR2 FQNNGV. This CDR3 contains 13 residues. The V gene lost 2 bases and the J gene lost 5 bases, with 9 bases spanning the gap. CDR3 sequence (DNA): TGTGCCAGCAGCTTAATGGTCCGGACTGAAGCTTTCTTT. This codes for CASSLMVRTEAFF.

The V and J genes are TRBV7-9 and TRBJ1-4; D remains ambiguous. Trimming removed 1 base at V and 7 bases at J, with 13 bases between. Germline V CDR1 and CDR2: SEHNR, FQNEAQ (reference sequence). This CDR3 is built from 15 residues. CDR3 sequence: CASSLDGPLSEKLFF. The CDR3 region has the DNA TGTGCCAGCAGCTTAGATGGGCCTTTGAGTGAAAAACTGTTTTTT.

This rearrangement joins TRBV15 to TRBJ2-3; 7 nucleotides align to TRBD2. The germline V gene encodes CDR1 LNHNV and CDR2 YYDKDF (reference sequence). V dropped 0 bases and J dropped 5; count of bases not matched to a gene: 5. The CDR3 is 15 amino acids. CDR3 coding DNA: TGTGCCACCAGCAGAGAGGGAGGGTCAGGAGATACGCAGTATTTT. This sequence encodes CATSREGGSGDTQYF. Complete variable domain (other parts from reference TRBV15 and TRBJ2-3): DAMVIQNPRYQVTQFGKPVTLSCSQTLNHNVMYWYQQKSSQAPKLLFHYYDKDFNNEADTPDNFQSRRPNTSFCFLDIRSPGLGDTAMYLCATSREGGSGDTQYFGPGTRLTVL.

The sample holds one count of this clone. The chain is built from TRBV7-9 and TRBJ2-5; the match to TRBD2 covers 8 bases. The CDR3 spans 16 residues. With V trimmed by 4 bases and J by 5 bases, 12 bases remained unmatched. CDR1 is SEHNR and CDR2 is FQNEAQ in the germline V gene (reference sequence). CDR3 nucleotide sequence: TGTGCCAGCAGCTCCTCCGGGACTAGGTACGGGGAGACCCAGTACTTC. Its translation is CASSSSGTRYGETQYF.

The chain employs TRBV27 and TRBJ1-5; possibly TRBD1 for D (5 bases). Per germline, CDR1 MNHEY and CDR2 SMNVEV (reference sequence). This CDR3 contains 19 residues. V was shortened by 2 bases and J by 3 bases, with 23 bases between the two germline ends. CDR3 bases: TGTGCCAGCAGTTTAAGGGCAGGGACTACCCAAAAGATCAATCAGCCCCAGCATTTT. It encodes CASSLRAGTTQKINQPQHF.

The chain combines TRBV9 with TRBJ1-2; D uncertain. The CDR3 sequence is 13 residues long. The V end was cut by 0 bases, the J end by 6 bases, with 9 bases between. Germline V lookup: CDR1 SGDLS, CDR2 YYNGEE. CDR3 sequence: CASSVVGAHGYTF. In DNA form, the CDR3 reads TGTGCCAGCAGCGTAGTTGGAGCCCATGGCTACACCTTC.

CDR3 nucleotide sequence: TGTGCCAGCAGTGACCAGGGGGGCCCTGGAAACACCATATATTTT. It yields the protein CASSDQGGPGNTIYF. J is TRBJ1-3 and V is TRBV2; 7 nucleotides agree with TRBD1. CDR1 and CDR2 from the germline V gene are SNHLY and FYNNEI. V trimming: 3 bases; J trimming: 2 bases; junction bases outside the gene matches: 4. The CDR3 length is 15 residues.

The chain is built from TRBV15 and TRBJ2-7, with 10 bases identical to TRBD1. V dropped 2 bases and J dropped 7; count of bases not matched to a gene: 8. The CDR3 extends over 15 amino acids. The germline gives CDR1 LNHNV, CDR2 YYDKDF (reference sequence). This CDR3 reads CATSRYDRGLSEQYF. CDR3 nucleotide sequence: TGTGCCACCAGCAGATACGACAGGGGGCTAAGTGAGCAGTACTTC.

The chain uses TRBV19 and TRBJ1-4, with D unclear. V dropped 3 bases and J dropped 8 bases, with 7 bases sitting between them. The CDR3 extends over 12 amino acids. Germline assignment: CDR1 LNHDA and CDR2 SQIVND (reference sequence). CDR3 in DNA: TGTGCCAGTAGTATCAATCACGAAAAACTGTTTTTT. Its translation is CASSINHEKLFF.

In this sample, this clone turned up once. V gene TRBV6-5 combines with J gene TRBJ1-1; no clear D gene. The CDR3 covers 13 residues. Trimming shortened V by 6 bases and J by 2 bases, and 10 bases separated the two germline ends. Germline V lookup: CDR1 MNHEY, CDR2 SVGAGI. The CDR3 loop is CASSETYNTEAFF. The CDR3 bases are TGTGCCAGCAGCGAGACATATAACACTGAAGCTTTCTTT.